This TCR beta chain is from a study of OX40 agonist ivuxolimab in advanced cancers. With 0 bases removed from V and 5 bases from J, the gap between germline ends came to 5 bases. The CDR3 contains 13 residues. Germline-derived CDR1 and CDR2 are SGHVS and FNYEAQ. Assay: immunoSEQ multiplex PCR; the TCRdb copy retains only in-frame clones and omits some. The data contain approximately 10,000 clones, roughly 90% of them singletons. This receptor was taken from an adult with an advanced solid tumor such as melanoma, head and neck, liver or kidney cancer. This material consisted of CD4+ or CD8+ T cells sorted from blood, taken in a trial of the OX40 agonist ivuxolimab. This rearrangement joins TRBV7-6 to TRBJ2-1; D uncertain. The CDR3 sequence is CASSLALDNEQFF. CDR3 bases: TGTGCCAGCAGCTTAGCTCTTGACAATGAGCAGTTCTTC.